This is a list of T cell receptor beta chains from one sample in a study of blood T cells in healthy people across ages. TCRdb re-called the 5' RACE reads through MiXCR, storing one row per CDR3 protein. The repertoire has about 670,000 distinct CDR3 sequences, around 43% of them found once; the top ten carry 30%. The specimen was blood. Receptors were obtained from an elderly man in good health. Each CDR3 is given with its conserved first and last residue. A D gene is named only where the DNA matches it firmly. Only part of the rows carry a size: once, few, many, or a class if the clone is expanded.

D gene	V gene	clone size	J gene	CDR3 protein	CDR3 DNA
NA	TRBV5-1	few	TRBJ2-3	CASSSPGTDTQYF	TGCGCCAGCAGCTCCCCGGGCACAGATACGCAGTATTTT
TRBD2	TRBV7-8	few	TRBJ2-5	CASSLAGLAGAQETQYF	TGTGCCAGCAGCTTAGCGGGGCTAGCGGGAGCCCAAGAGACCCAGTACTTC
TRBD1	TRBV24-1	NA	TRBJ2-7	CARPPEVDRGAYEQYF	TGTGCCAGACCGCCGGAAGTAGACAGGGGGGCCTACGAGCAGTACTTC
NA	TRBV18	NA	TRBJ2-2	CASSPRQRDTGELFF	TGTGCCAGCTCACCACGACAGAGAGACACCGGGGAGCTGTTTTTT
TRBD1	TRBV29-1	few	TRBJ2-7	CSVLRGTGVSEQYF	TGCAGCGTCCTAAGGGGGACAGGGGTTTCCGAGCAGTACTTC
NA	TRBV7-2	few	TRBJ2-6	CASSLAGVVGANVLTF	TGTGCCAGCAGCTTAGCCGGGGTTGTAGGGGCCAACGTCCTGACTTTC
TRBD1	TRBV7-2	few	TRBJ2-1	CASSRGQGKNEQFF	TGTGCCAGCAGCCGGGGACAGGGTAAAAATGAGCAGTTCTTC
NA	TRBV20-1	NA	TRBJ2-7	CSARRGAAYEQYF	TGCAGTGCTCGCCGGGGGGCCGCCTACGAGCAGTACTTC
NA	TRBV27	NA	TRBJ1-5	CASSSRSGTLSNQPQHF	TGTGCCAGCAGTTCCCGCTCCGGGACACTTAGCAATCAGCCCCAGCATTTT
NA	TRBV25-1	many	TRBJ2-5	CARERAEETQYF	TGTGCCAGAGAGAGGGCGGAAGAGACCCAGTACTTC
NA	TRBV5-6	NA	TRBJ2-5	CASSLWAGDGQETQYF	TGTGCCAGCAGCTTGTGGGCCGGAGATGGCCAAGAGACCCAGTACTTC
TRBD1	TRBV7-8	NA	TRBJ2-6	CASSNGQGGPSGANVLTF	TGTGCCAGCAGCAACGGACAGGGTGGGCCCTCTGGGGCCAACGTCCTGACTTTC
NA	TRBV6-5	many	TRBJ2-4	CASRDRENIQYF	TGTGCCAGCAGGGACAGAGAAAACATTCAGTACTTC
NA	TRBV20-1	NA	TRBJ2-3	CSARDPRRANTDTQYF	TGCAGTGCTAGAGATCCTCGCAGGGCAAACACAGATACGCAGTATTTT
TRBD1	TRBV5-1	few	TRBJ2-4	CASSLVQGAQGGKNIQYF	TGCGCCAGCAGCTTGGTGCAGGGGGCGCAGGGAGGCAAAAACATTCAGTACTTC
TRBD2	TRBV7-9	NA	TRBJ2-1	CASSPGASGPFF	TGTGCCAGCAGCCCAGGGGCTAGCGGGCCGTTCTTC
NA	TRBV2	NA	TRBJ2-2	CASSEVERGAGELFF	TGTGCCAGCAGTGAAGTAGAGAGGGGGGCCGGGGAGCTGTTTTTT
NA	TRBV29-1	many	TRBJ1-1	CSVEDGGAFF	TGCAGCGTTGAAGATGGTGGGGCTTTCTTT
NA	TRBV6-2/TRBV6-3	NA	TRBJ2-3	CASSTPGLYTDTQYF	TGTGCCAGCAGTACCCCGGGACTGTACACAGATACGCAGTATTTT
TRBD1	TRBV25-1	NA	TRBJ2-6	CASSERTGGSRANVLTF	TGTGCCAGCAGTGAGCGGACAGGGGGATCTAGGGCCAACGTCCTGACTTTC
NA	TRBV7-6	few	TRBJ1-2	CASSSQGVGYGYTF	TGTGCCAGCAGCTCCCAGGGTGTCGGCTATGGCTACACCTTC
NA	TRBV6-1	NA	TRBJ2-7	CASSAYGGSGQTYYEQYF	TGTGCCAGCAGTGCCTATGGGGGCTCCGGGCAAACCTATTACGAGCAGTACTTC
NA	TRBV7-9	few	TRBJ2-1	CASSLKPGLATSYNEQFF	TGTGCCAGCAGTCTCAAACCGGGACTCGCGACCTCCTACAATGAGCAGTTCTTC
NA	TRBV5-1	NA	TRBJ2-2	CASSPRGISDTGELFF	TGCGCCAGCAGCCCGAGGGGTATTAGTGACACCGGGGAGCTGTTTTTT
TRBD2	TRBV20-1	NA	TRBJ2-1	CSARVRSGIYEQFF	TGCAGTGCTAGAGTCAGGAGCGGGATCTACGAGCAGTTCTTC
NA	TRBV20-1	once	TRBJ2-5	CSATSPGETQYF	TGCAGTGCTACGAGTCCGGGGGAGACCCAGTACTTC
TRBD2	TRBV4-3	many	TRBJ2-3	CASSQGASAGGRGDTQYF	TGCGCCAGCAGCCAAGGAGCTTCAGCGGGAGGTCGGGGAGATACGCAGTATTTT
NA	TRBV6-2/TRBV6-3	few	TRBJ1-5	CASTKDSLGQPQHF	TGTGCCAGCACCAAGGACAGCCTAGGTCAGCCCCAGCATTTT
TRBD1	TRBV5-1	NA	TRBJ2-7	CASSLALWIPGQRTYEQYF	TGCGCCAGCAGCTTGGCCCTATGGATACCGGGACAGAGGACCTACGAGCAGTACTTC
NA	TRBV5-1	NA	TRBJ1-2	CASSLGMGGGRPANYGYTF	TGCGCCAGCAGCCTTGGTATGGGGGGAGGACGGCCCGCTAACTATGGCTACACCTTC
NA	TRBV15	NA	TRBJ1-2	CATSRDYETLDGYTF	TGTGCCACCAGCAGAGATTACGAGACCTTGGATGGCTACACCTTC
TRBD2	TRBV20-1	NA	TRBJ2-5	CSVTLSGSNEQYF	TGCAGTGTTACCCTTAGCGGGAGCAATGAGCAGTACTTC
TRBD2	TRBV24-1	NA	TRBJ2-3	CATQSGGNTDTQYF	TGTGCCACCCAGAGCGGGGGGAACACAGATACGCAGTATTTT
TRBD1	TRBV27	NA	TRBJ2-7	CASSAMAGTGDTEQYF	TGTGCCAGCAGTGCCATGGCCGGGACAGGGGACACCGAGCAGTACTTC
NA	TRBV6-5	NA	TRBJ2-1	CASSYIGIASGKYNEQFF	TGTGCCAGCAGTTACATCGGAATAGCCAGTGGAAAATACAATGAGCAGTTCTTC
TRBD2	TRBV7-2	NA	TRBJ2-7	CASSLERGTLYEQYF	TGTGCCAGCAGCTTAGAGCGGGGGACACTTTATGAGCAGTACTTC